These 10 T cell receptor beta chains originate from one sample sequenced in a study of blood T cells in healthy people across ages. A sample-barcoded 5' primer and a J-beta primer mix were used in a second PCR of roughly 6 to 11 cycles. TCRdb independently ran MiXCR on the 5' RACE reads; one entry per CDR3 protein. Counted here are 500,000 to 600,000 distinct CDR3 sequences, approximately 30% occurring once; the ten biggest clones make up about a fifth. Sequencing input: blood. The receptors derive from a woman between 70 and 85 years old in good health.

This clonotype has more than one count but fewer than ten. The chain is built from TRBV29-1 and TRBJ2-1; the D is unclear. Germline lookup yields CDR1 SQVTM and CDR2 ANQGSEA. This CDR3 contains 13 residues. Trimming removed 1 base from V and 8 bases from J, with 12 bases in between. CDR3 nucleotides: TGCAGCGTTGAAGGGGTACAAGTCCATGAGCAGTTCTTC. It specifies CSVEGVQVHEQFF.

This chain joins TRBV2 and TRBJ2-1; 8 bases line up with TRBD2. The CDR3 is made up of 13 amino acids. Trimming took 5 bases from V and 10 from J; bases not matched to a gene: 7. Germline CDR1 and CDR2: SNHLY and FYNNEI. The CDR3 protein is CASSSPGGVEQFF. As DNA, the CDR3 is TGTGCCAGCAGTTCACCCGGGGGGGTAGAGCAGTTCTTC.

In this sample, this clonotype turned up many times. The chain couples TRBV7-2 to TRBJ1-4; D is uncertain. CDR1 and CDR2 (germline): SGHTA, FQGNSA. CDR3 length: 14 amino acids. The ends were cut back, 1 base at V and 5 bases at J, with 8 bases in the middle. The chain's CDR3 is CASSLGLANEKLFF. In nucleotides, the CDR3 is TGTGCCAGCAGCTTAGGGTTGGCAAATGAAAAACTGTTTTTT.

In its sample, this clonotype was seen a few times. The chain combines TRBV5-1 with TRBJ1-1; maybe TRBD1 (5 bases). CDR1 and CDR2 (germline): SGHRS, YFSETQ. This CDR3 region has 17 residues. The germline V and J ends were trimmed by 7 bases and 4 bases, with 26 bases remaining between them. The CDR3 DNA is TGCGCCAGCTTCTTATTCCCGGGACGGATACCGCTCACTGAAGCTTTCTTT. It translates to CASFLFPGRIPLTEAFF. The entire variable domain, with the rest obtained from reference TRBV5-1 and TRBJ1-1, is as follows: KAGVTQTPRYLIKTRGQQVTLSCSPISGHRSVSWYQQTPGQGLQFLFEYFSETQRNKGNFPGRFSGRQFSNSRSEMNVSTLELGDSALYLCASFLFPGRIPLTEAFFGQGTRLTVV.

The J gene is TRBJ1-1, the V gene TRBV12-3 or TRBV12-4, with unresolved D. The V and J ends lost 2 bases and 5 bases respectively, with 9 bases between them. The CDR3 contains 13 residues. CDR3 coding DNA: TGTGCCAGCAGTTTATCCCCTTGGACTGAAGCTTTCTTT. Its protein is CASSLSPWTEAFF.

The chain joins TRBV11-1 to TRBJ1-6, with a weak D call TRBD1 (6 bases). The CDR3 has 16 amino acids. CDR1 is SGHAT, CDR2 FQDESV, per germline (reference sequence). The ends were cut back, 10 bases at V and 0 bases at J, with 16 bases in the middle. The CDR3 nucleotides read TGTGCCACCCGGGACACTAGGAGCTCCTATAATTCACCCCTCCACTTT. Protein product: CATRDTRSSYNSPLHF.

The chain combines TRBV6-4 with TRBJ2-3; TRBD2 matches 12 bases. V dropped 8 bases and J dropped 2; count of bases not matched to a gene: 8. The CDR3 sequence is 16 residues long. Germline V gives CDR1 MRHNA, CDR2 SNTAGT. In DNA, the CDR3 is TGTGCCAGCCTGCCTGCTAGCGGGGGGGCCACAGATACGCAGTATTTT. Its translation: CASLPASGGATDTQYF.

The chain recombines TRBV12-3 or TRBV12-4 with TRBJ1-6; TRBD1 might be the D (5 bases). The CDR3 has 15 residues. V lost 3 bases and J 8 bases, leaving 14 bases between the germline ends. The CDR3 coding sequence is TGTGCCAGCAGTTTTACCGGGACGACATATTCACCCCTCCACTTT. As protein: CASSFTGTTYSPLHF.

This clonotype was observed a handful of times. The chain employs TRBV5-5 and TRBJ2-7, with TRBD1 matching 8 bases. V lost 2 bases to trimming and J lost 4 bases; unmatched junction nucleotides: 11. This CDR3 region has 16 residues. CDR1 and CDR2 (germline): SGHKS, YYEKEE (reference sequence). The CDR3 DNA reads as TGTGCCAGCAGCTTTGGACAGGGTGGGATTAGGTACGAGCAGTACTTC. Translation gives CASSFGQGGIRYEQYF.

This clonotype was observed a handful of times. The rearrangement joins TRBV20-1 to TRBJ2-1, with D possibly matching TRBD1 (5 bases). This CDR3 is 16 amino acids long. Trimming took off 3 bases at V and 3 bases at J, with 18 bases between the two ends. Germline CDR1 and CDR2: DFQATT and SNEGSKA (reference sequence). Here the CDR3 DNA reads TGCAGTGCTAGGCCCCACACAGGCCCCTACTACAATGAGCAGTTCTTC. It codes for CSARPHTGPYYNEQFF.